What follows is one TCR beta chain and its context. This specimen belongs to a study of blood T cell repertoires in COVID-19. On the study more broadly: PBMCs, B-cell-depleted T cells, or T cells were the source of the cDNA or gDNA that made up the material.

Germline trimming cut 3 bases from V and 5 bases from J; bases unmatched to any gene: 6. In germline, CDR1 is SGHRS, CDR2 YFSETQ. The CDR3 length is 15 residues. The protocol was immunoSEQ multiplex PCR, while the TCRdb copy is restricted to in-frame clones and leaves out a portion. The data show about 120,000 clones, with 90% seen just once and 3.5% to 4% held by the top ten. Seattle researchers signed up patients amid active infection and tracked them longitudinally. The specimen sequenced was peripheral blood. The V gene is TRBV5-1, the J gene TRBJ2-1, with TRBD1 identical over 9 bases. This sequence originates from a woman in her sixties or seventies with COVID-19, enrolled during active disease. The CDR3 DNA reads as TGCGCCAGCAGCTCTGGACAGGGGATCGACAATGAGCAGTTCTTC. As protein: CASSSGQGIDNEQFF.